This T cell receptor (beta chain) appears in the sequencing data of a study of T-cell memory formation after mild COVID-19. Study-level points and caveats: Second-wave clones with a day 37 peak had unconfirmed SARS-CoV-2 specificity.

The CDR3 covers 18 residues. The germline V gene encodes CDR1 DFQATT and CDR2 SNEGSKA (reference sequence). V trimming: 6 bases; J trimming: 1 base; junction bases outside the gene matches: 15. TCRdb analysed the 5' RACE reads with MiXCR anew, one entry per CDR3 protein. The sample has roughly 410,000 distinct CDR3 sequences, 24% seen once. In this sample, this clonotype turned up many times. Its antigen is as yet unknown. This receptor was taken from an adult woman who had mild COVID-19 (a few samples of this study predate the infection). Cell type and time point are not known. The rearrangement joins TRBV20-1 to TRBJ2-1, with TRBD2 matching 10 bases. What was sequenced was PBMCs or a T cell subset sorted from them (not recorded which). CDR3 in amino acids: CSAPVSGTSARSYNEQFF. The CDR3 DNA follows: TGCAGTGCCCCGGTATCTGGGACTAGCGCCCGATCCTACAATGAGCAGTTCTTC.